Sequencing of this T cell receptor (beta chain) was carried out in a study of CD8+CD57+ T cells in acquired aplastic anemia. The overall study: Each DNA sample taken from sorted CD4+ and CD8+ cells came to approximately 3 ug on average.

Study-level results: Statistical testing detected no significant gap in CD8+ Simpson's diversity between patients and controls. In common between the patients and the controls were some 28 CD8+ CDR3 sequences.

This clonotype was counted a single time. The antigen is unknown. A much larger clone is a single base away; this may be a read error. TCR beta VDJ and CDR3 profiling used genomic DNA as template. From the reads, TCRdb called clonotypes with MiXCR, one entry per CDR3 protein. The repertoire holds about 220,000 distinct CDR3 sequences, with about a third as singletons. The sequence was obtained from a human donor in good health, serving as a control. The sample taken for sequencing was sorted CD4+, CD8+, or CD8+CD57+ T cells (not recorded which) from PBMCs.

In DNA, the CDR3 is TGTGCCAGCGGCGACGGGACTAGCGGATACGAGCAGTACTTC. It encodes CASGDGTSGYEQYF. V usage is TRBV11-3 and J usage is TRBJ2-7; 11 bases are a match to TRBD2. The V segment lost 8 bases and the J segment 4 bases; nucleotides outside the gene matches: 7. Germline V gene data show CDR1 as SGHNT and CDR2 as YENEEA. This CDR3 has 14 amino acids. The whole variable domain, filled in from reference TRBV11-3 and TRBJ2-7, reads EAGVVQSPRYKIIEKKQPVAFWCNPISGHNTLYWYLQNLGQGPELLIRYENEEAVDDSQLPKDRFSAERLKGVDSTLKIQPAELGDSAVYLCASGDGTSGYEQYFGPGTRLTVT.